A single T cell receptor (beta chain) is shown here with its context. What it recognizes is unknown. This entry belongs to a study of T cell repertoires in ileal Crohn's disease. Study-level background: Every patient was operated on for stricturing (about 60%) or penetrating (approximately 40%) complications. Whole-study findings and limits: Clonal expansions were more frequent in active smokers than non-smokers at surgery. High-frequency clones were more common in sorted CD8 than CD4 cells.

CDR3 length: 14 residues. After removal of 5 bases from V and 4 bases from J, the junction contained 7 bases not matched to a gene. Per germline, CDR1 SGHRS and CDR2 YFSETQ. Profiling relied on immunoSEQ multiplex PCR, and the TCRdb table lists in-frame clones only, not all of them. Found here are about 31,000 clones, roughly 77% of them singletons; the top ten hold roughly 5.4%. This clonotype originated in an adult with Crohn's disease. The rearrangement uses TRBV5-1 and TRBJ2-5; 8 nucleotides agree with TRBD1. Sequencing was carried out using ileal tissue. CDR3 amino acids: CASRHQGAGETQYF. CDR3 bases: TGCGCCAGCAGACACCAGGGGGCAGGAGAGACCCAGTACTTC.